Here is one T cell receptor beta chain with its context. These data belong to a study of shared clonotypes between healthy human individuals. This CDR3 has 16 amino acids. The V segment lost 3 bases and the J segment 3 bases; nucleotides outside the gene matches: 7. Germline-derived CDR1 and CDR2 are SNHLY and FYNNEI. This table comes from immunoSEQ multiplex PCR, and its TCRdb copy is limited to in-frame clones, with some not included. The sample lists over 2 million clones, around 90% occurring once. This TCR was sampled from a man aged 18 to 29 in good health. Some clones in this sample may be carry-over from other donors' samples. The sample comprised naive CD4+ T cells from PBMCs. The subset is: CD45RA+ positively selected. The rearrangement uses TRBV2 and TRBJ2-7; 11 bases align to TRBD1. In nucleotides, the CDR3 is TGTGCCAGCAGTGACCCGGGGACAGGGGGACTCTACGAGCAGTACTTC. Translated: CASSDPGTGGLYEQYF.